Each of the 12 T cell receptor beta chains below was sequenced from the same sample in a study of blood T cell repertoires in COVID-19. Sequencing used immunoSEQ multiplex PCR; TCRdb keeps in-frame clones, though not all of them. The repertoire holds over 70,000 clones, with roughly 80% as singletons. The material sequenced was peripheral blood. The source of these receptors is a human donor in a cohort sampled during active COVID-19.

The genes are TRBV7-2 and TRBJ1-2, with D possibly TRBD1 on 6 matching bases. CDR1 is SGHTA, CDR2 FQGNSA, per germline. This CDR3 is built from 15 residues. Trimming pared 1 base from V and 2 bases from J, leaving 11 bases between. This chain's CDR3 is CASSLGGGKNYGYTF. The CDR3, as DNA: TGTGCCAGCAGCTTAGGGGGGGGCAAGAACTATGGCTACACCTTC. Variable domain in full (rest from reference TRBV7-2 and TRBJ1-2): GAGVSQSPSNKVTEKGKDVELRCDPISGHTALYWYRQSLGQGLEFLIYFQGNSAPDKSGLPSDRFSAERTGGSVSTLTIQRTQQEDSAVYLCASSLGGGKNYGYTFGSGTRLTVV.

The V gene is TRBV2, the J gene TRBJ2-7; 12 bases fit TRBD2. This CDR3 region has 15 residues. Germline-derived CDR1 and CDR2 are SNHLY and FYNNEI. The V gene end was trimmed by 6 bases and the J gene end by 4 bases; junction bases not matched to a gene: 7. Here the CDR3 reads CASRELAGGNYEQYF. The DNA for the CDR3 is TGTGCCAGCAGGGAACTAGCGGGAGGAAATTACGAGCAGTACTTC.

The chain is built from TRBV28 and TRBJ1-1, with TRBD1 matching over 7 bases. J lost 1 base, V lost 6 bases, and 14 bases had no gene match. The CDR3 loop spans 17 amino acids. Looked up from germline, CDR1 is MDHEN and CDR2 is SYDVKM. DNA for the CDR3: TGTGCCAGCAGCCAGGGACAGCACCATGGGAGGAACACTGAAGCTTTCTTT. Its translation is CASSQGQHHGRNTEAFF.

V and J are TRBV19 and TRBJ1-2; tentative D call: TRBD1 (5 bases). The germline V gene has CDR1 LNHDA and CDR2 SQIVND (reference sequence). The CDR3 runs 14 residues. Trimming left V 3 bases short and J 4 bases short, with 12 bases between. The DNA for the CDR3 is TGTGCCAGTAGTATCAGGGAGGCCGTCTATGGCTACACCTTC. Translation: CASSIREAVYGYTF.

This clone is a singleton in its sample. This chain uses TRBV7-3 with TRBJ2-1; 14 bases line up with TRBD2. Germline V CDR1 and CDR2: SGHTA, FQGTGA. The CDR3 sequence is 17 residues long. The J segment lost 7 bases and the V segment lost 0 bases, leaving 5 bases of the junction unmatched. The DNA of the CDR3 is TGTGCCAGCAGCTTAACGGGGGGACTAGCGGGAGAAAATGAGCAGTTCTTC. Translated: CASSLTGGLAGENEQFF. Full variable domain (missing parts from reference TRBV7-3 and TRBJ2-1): GAGVSQTPSNKVTEKGKYVELRCDPISGHTALYWYRQSLGQGPEFLIYFQGTGAADDSGLPNDRFFAVRPEGSVSTLKIQRTERGDSAVYLCASSLTGGLAGENEQFFGPGTRLTVL.

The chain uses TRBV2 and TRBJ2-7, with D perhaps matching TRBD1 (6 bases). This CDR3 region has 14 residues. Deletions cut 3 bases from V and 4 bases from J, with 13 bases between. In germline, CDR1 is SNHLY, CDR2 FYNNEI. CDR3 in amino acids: CASSEQGQGYEQYF. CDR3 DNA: TGTGCCAGCAGTGAGCAGGGGCAAGGGTACGAGCAGTACTTC.

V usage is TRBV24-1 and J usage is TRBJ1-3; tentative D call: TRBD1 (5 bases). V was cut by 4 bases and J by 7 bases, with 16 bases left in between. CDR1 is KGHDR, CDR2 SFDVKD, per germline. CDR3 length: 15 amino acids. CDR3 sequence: CATSEGGTGFNTIYF. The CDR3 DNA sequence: TGTGCCACCAGTGAAGGCGGTACAGGCTTTAACACCATATATTTT.

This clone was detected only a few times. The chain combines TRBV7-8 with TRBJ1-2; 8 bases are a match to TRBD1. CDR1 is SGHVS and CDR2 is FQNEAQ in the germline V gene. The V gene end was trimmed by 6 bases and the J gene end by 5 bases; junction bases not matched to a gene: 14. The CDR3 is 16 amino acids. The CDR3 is CASRKQGGTGAYGYTF. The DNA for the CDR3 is TGTGCCAGCAGAAAACAGGGCGGGACAGGTGCATATGGCTACACCTTC.

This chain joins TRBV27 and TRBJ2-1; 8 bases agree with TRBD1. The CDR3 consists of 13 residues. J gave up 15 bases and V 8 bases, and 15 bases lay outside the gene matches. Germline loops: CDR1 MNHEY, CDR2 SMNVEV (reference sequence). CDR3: CASGPSGDRYRFF. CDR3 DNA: TGTGCCAGCGGACCCTCGGGGGACAGGTATAGGTTCTTC.

The CDR3 sequence: CASSSPGQSNYGYTF. Here the CDR3 DNA reads TGTGCCAGCAGTTCCCCGGGACAGAGTAACTATGGCTACACCTTC. The V and J genes are TRBV27 and TRBJ1-2, with TRBD1 matching over 7 bases. The trim removed 4 bases at V and 1 base at J, leaving 6 bases unmatched. The CDR3 loop spans 15 amino acids. The germline gives CDR1 MNHEY, CDR2 SMNVEV (reference sequence).

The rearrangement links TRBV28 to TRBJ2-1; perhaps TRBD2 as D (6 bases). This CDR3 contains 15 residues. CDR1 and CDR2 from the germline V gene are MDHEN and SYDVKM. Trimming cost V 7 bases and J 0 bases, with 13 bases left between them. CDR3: CASTQAGFSYNEQFF. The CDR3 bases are TGTGCCAGCACCCAAGCGGGTTTCTCCTACAATGAGCAGTTCTTC.

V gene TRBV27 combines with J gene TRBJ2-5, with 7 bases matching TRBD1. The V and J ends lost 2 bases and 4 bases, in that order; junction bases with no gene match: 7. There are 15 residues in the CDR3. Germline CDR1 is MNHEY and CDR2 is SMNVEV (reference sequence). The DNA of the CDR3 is TGTGCCAGCAGTTTAATGAGGGGGCGCGGAGAGACCCAGTACTTC. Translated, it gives CASSLMRGRGETQYF.